Presented here are 28 T cell receptor gamma chains from one specimen sequenced in a study of gamma delta lymphoproliferative disorders and STAT genes. TCRdb re-called the multiplex PCR reads using CATT. The sample lists almost 600 gamma-chain clones, around 33% occurring once. PBMCs from patients and controls supplied the genomic DNA for sequencing. Sequenced input: blood. The receptor set was obtained from a human donor with hepatosplenic T-cell lymphoma.

Ten or more counts support this clone. A single base separates this from a much larger clone, so it may be a read error. Different DNA sequences within this sample yield the same CDR3. The J gene is TRGJ1 or TRGJ2, the V gene TRGV2. The J gene is absent in TCRdb and was assigned here via DNA matching to germline. The CDR3 contains 12 residues. The J segment lost 12 bases and the V segment lost 0 bases, leaving 8 bases of the junction unmatched. Per germline, CDR1 EGSNGY and CDR2 YDSYNSKV. The CDR3 spells CATWDGRRTKLF. CDR3 in DNA: TGTGCCACCTGGGACGGGAGGCGGACGAAACTCTTT.

Notes on this clone: The DNA is left out, because the CDR3 cannot be placed on it with certainty; the CDR3 is given as TCRdb lists it. The V gene call reads TRGV8; no J gene was called. Germline CDR1 and CDR2: VENAVY and YDSYNSRV. Both ends counted, the CDR3 spans 20 residues. CDR3: CATWDRPEIIRNSLTVEQHF.

V and J are TRGV8 and TRGJP1. The J gene, absent from TCRdb, was called here by matching the DNA to germline. The CDR3 runs 15 residues. Germline CDR1 reads VENAVY; CDR2 reads YDSYNSRV. Losses at the gene ends were 2 bases for V and 8 bases for J; bases not matched to a gene: 11. Here the CDR3 reads CATWDKEGVGWFKIF. The CDR3 DNA follows: TGTGCCACCTGGGATAAAGAAGGAGTGGGTTGGTTCAAGATATTT.

Within the sample, this clone is medium-sized. At the DNA level, this CDR3 is encoded by other sequences in the same sample as well. The CDR3 protein is CATWDRPSYYKKLF. The CDR3 nucleotides are TGTGCCACCTGGGACAGGCCGAGTTATTATAAGAAACTCTTT. The chain has TRGV3 and TRGJ1 or TRGJ2. Assignment of the J gene here rests on matching the DNA to germline, because TCRdb gives none. The CDR3 is 14 residues long. Per the germline V gene, CDR1 is VTNTFY and CDR2 is YDVSTARD (reference sequence). V lost 0 bases and J lost 3; bases outside the gene matches: 5.

There are a few counts of this clone. TCRdb's protein for this DNA is that of a much larger clone and differs from the translation at residue 3, likely a read error; the protein shown is the DNA translation. This sequence joins TRGV4 and TRGJ1 or TRGJ2. TCRdb is silent on the J gene; assignment here came from matching the DNA to germline. CDR3 length: 11 amino acids. From germline, CDR1 is EGSTGY and CDR2 YDSYTSSV. The DNA for the CDR3 is TGTGCCGCCTGGGATGGACTTAAGAAACTCTTT. Encoded protein: CAAWDGLKKLF.

For this clone: The DNA is left out, because the CDR3 cannot be placed on it with certainty; the CDR3 is given as TCRdb lists it. The CDR3 sequence: CTTVPAGLTRRKWYKKLF. The V gene call reads TRGV11; no J gene was called. Being an ORF, TRGV11 has a function that is uncertain. The CDR3 is made up of 18 amino acids, end residues included.

This clone was picked up many times. This may be a read error, as it is one base from a much larger clone. The chain recombines TRGV3 with TRGJ1 or TRGJ2. TCRdb is silent on the J gene; assignment here came from matching the DNA to germline. Germline V gives CDR1 VTNTFY, CDR2 YDVSTARD (reference sequence). CDR3 length: 12 amino acids. V lost 0 bases to trimming and J lost 7 bases; unmatched junction nucleotides: 3. CDR3 amino acids: CATWDRKYKKLF. CDR3 in DNA: TGTGCCACCTGGGACAGGAAATATAAGAAACTCTTT.

The table lists this clone with a few counts. TCRdb's listed protein matches a much larger clone and diverges from this DNA's translation at residue 7, likely through a read error; the protein shown comes from the DNA. This sequence joins TRGV10 and TRGJ1 or TRGJ2. As TCRdb names no J gene, one was assigned here on the basis of a DNA match to germline. TRGV10 is annotated as an ORF whose role is uncertain. V lost 8 bases, J lost 3 bases, and 14 bases stayed unmatched. This CDR3 contains 15 residues. CDR3 sequence (DNA): TGTGCTGCGTGGGCTTCCACCCACCTTTATTATAAGAAACTCTTT. Translation: CAAWASTHLYYKKLF.

This clone appeared many times. With a far larger clone one base away, a read error is the likely cause. At the DNA level, this CDR3 is encoded by other sequences in the same sample as well. V is TRGV8 and J is TRGJ1 or TRGJ2. The J gene is absent in TCRdb and was assigned here via DNA matching to germline. CDR1 is VENAVY and CDR2 is YDSYNSRV in the germline V gene. This CDR3 is 13 amino acids long. V was clipped by 1 base and J by 4 bases; unmatched bases: 4. CDR3 in amino acids: CATWDSSYYKKLF. The CDR3 DNA reads TGTGCCACCTGGGATAGTTCCTATTATAAGAAACTCTTT.

This clone appeared many times. This could be a read error, since a much larger clone is one nucleotide away. The rearrangement joins TRGV3 to TRGJ1 or TRGJ2. The J gene comes from matching the DNA to germline here; TCRdb lacks it. CDR3 length equals 14 residues. The germline V gene encodes CDR1 VTNTFY and CDR2 YDVSTARD (reference sequence). V shed 3 bases and J 7 bases; nucleotides not matched to a gene: 12. CDR3 bases: TGTGCCACCTGGGACGGTTGGAGTATGTATAAGAAACTCTTT. Residues: CATWDGWSMYKKLF.

The count of this clone is one. The limits of the CDR3 on the DNA are not certain, so only TCRdb's listed CDR3 is given. Other DNA sequences from this sample encode an identical CDR3 as well. No J gene was called, and the V gene is TRGV11. TRGV11 is reported as an ORF; its role is uncertain. The CDR3 is made up of 27 amino acids, end residues included. The CDR3 here is CACWIRQHSTLFRSFIIRNSLAVEQHF.

This clone ranks as large. This likely stems from a read error, as it lies one base from a far larger clone. Other DNA sequences from this sample encode an identical CDR3 as well. Called V gene: TRGV8; the J gene was not called. Germline loops: CDR1 VENAVY, CDR2 YDSYNSRV. The CDR3 covers 13 residues. CDR3 nucleotides: TGTGCCACCTGGGATAGTTCGTATTATAAGAAACTTTTT. As protein: CATWDSSYYKKLF.

This clone is termed medium-sized (0.01 to 0.1%). This sample also contains other DNA sequences that code for the same CDR3. This chain links TRGV2 with TRGJ1 or TRGJ2. Here the J gene came from matching the DNA to germline, since TCRdb omits it. V dropped 0 bases and J dropped 12; count of bases not matched to a gene: 8. This CDR3 has 12 amino acids. The germline V gene encodes CDR1 EGSNGY and CDR2 YDSYNSKV. CDR3 amino acids: CATWDGRRTKLF. The CDR3 bases are TGTGCCACCTGGGACGGGCGGCGGACGAAACTCTTT.

This clone has only a few counts. A read error is the likely source, as a far larger clone sits one nucleotide away. The sample has other DNA sequences that encode this CDR3 too. The chain has TRGV2 and TRGJP2. TCRdb gives no J gene; it was assigned here by matching the DNA to germline. V lost 6 bases to trimming and J lost 0 bases; unmatched junction nucleotides: 28. The CDR3 totals 22 residues. Germline V gene lookup returns CDR1 EGSNGY and CDR2 YDSYNSKV. The CDR3 loop is CATWSVRLLLLAEYSSDWIKTF. CDR3 DNA sequence: TGTGCCACCTGGTCCGTCCGTCTGCTACTTTTGGCGGAATATAGTAGTGATTGGATCAAGACGTTT.

This clone was detected only a few times. No DNA is shown, since the ends of the CDR3 on it are uncertain; the CDR3 is the one TCRdb lists. The J gene is uncalled and the V gene is TRGV4. The length of the CDR3 is 23 amino acids, counting both ends. Germline values: CDR1 EGSTGY, CDR2 YDSYTSSV. CDR3 amino acids: CATWSPQDQRDIIRNSLAVEQHF.

This clone is a singleton in its sample. It is unclear where the CDR3 begins or ends on the DNA, so no DNA is shown, and the CDR3 is as TCRdb lists it. With the J gene uncalled, the V gene is TRGV4. CDR1 and CDR2 (germline): EGSTGY, YDSYTSSV. The CDR3 region is 26 residues in length, termini included. CDR3 sequence: CAILLKMTLESITVPPGRDSYYKKLF.

This clone was counted ten times or more. The amino acid sequence in TCRdb belongs to a much larger clone and departs from this DNA's translation at residue 6, likely a sequencing read error; the sequence shown is translated from the DNA. At the DNA level, this CDR3 is encoded by other sequences in the same sample as well. The chain employs TRGV8 and TRGJ1 or TRGJ2. The J gene, missing from TCRdb, was assigned here through DNA to germline matching. In germline, CDR1 is VENAVY, CDR2 YDSYNSRV. This CDR3 spans 13 amino acids. V shed 1 base and J 4 bases; nucleotides not matched to a gene: 4. CDR3 sequence (DNA): TGTGCCACCTGGGATAGATCGTATTATAAGAAACTCTTT. Encoded protein: CATWDRSYYKKLF.

About this clone itself: A far larger clone is off by one base, so a read error is likely. Distinct nucleotide sequences in the sample also encode this CDR3. No J gene call was made, and the V gene is TRGV8. From germline, CDR1 is VENAVY and CDR2 YDSYNSRV. The CDR3 extends over 14 amino acids. Here the CDR3 reads CATWDRPNYYKKLF. The CDR3 DNA reads as TGTGCCACCTGGGATAGACCGAATTATTATAAGAAACTTTTT.

This clone was observed many times. The protein recorded in TCRdb matches a much larger clone and deviates from this DNA's translation at residue 7, suggesting a read error; the protein here is obtained by translating the DNA. This sequence joins TRGV8 and TRGJ1 or TRGJ2. TCRdb offers no J gene call, so here the DNA was matched to germline to obtain one. The CDR3 extends over 13 amino acids. Unmatched junction bases numbered 4, after V lost 1 base and J lost 4 bases. In germline, CDR1 is VENAVY, CDR2 YDSYNSRV. CDR3 nucleotide sequence: TGTGCCACCTGGGATAGTACGTATTATAAGAAACTCTTT. Amino acid sequence: CATWDSTYYKKLF.

This clone was seen a few times. A far larger clone is one base from this, pointing to a likely read error. It is unclear where the CDR3 begins or ends on the DNA, so no DNA is shown, and the CDR3 is as TCRdb lists it. The V gene is listed as TRGV11; no J gene was called. TRGV11 is designated an ORF whose function remains uncertain. The CDR3 numbers 16 amino acids, ends counted. Here the CDR3 reads CTTVPAGLDTGWFKIF.

The V call is TRGV2, the J call TRGJP1. TCRdb is silent on the J gene; assignment here came from matching the DNA to germline. This CDR3 is 14 amino acids long. V lost 0 bases, J lost 6 bases, and 4 bases stayed unmatched. The germline gives CDR1 EGSNGY, CDR2 YDSYNSKV. This CDR3 is CATWDGGAGWFKIF. CDR3 DNA: TGTGCCACCTGGGACGGGGGGGCTGGTTGGTTCAAGATATTT.

This clone was counted ten times or more. A much larger clonotype is one base distant, so this may be a read error. This chain uses TRGV3 with TRGJP1. No J segment appears in TCRdb, so it was assigned here by matching the sequence to germline. The length of the CDR3 is 15 residues. CDR1 VTNTFY and CDR2 YDVSTARD come from the germline V gene (reference sequence). The CDR3: CATWDRLTNGWFKIF. The CDR3 nucleotides are TGTGCCACCTGGGACAGGCTTACCAATGGTTGGTTCAAGATATTT.

CDR3 DNA: TGTGCCACCTGGGACAGGCGGTCTTATAAGAAACTCTTT. Its translation: CATWDRRSYKKLF. The genes are TRGV8 and TRGJ1 or TRGJ2. Since TCRdb gives no J gene, matching the DNA to germline was used here to assign it. The length of the CDR3 is 13 residues. V dropped 4 bases and J dropped 6; count of bases not matched to a gene: 9. CDR1 is VENAVY, CDR2 YDSYNSRV, per germline.

A word on this clone: Translating this DNA gives a protein that differs at residue 3 from the TCRdb one, which belongs to a much larger clone; a read error is likely, and the protein shown is this translation. The V call is TRGV4, the J call TRGJ1 or TRGJ2. In the absence of a J gene in TCRdb, the DNA was matched to germline to assign it here. CDR1 is EGSTGY, CDR2 YDSYTSSV, per germline. The CDR3 has 16 residues. The CDR3 bases are TGTGCCGCCTGGGATGGGCAGATTTTCGTGGATTATAAGAAACTCTTT. It is translated as CAAWDGQIFVDYKKLF.

Comment on this clone: It is unclear where the CDR3 begins or ends on the DNA, so no DNA is shown, and the CDR3 is as TCRdb lists it. No call exists for the J gene, whereas the V gene is TRGV4. Counting both end residues, the CDR3 totals 17 amino acids. Germline CDR1 reads EGSTGY; CDR2 reads YDSYTSSV. CDR3 sequence reads: CATWDGFFNSLAVEQHF.

This clone is medium-sized by share. Because the CDR3's place on the DNA is in doubt, the DNA is left out and the CDR3 is given as listed by TCRdb. Other DNA sequences in this specimen translate into the identical CDR3. No call exists for the J gene, whereas the V gene is TRGV11. TRGV11 is an open reading frame, and its role is uncertain. The CDR3 is 21 residues long, counting both termini. The CDR3 loop reads CTTVPAGLGTMLVWGDWIKTF.

The table lists this clone with many counts. TCRdb assigns this DNA the protein of a much larger clone, which departs from its translation at residue 11; this likely reflects a read error, and the protein shown comes from translating the DNA. Other DNA sequences in the sample encode the same CDR3. The V gene corresponds to TRGV8; no J gene was called. The CDR3 runs 13 residues. Germline-derived CDR1 and CDR2 are VENAVY and YDSYNSRV. The CDR3: CATWDSSYYKNLF. CDR3 coding DNA: TGTGCCACCTGGGATAGTTCGTATTATAAGAATCTCTTT.

This clone has a count of ten or more. A far larger clone differs by one base, so this is likely a read error. The limits of the CDR3 on the DNA are not certain, so only TCRdb's listed CDR3 is given. The same CDR3 also results from other DNA sequences found in this sample. The chain's CDR3 is CTTVPAGLDTGWFKIF. The J gene has no call, while the V gene is TRGV11. TRGV11 is filed as an ORF, its function uncertain. With termini counted, the CDR3 has 16 amino acids.